The next 8 T cell receptor beta chains were all read from a single sample in a study of cytomegalovirus exposure and HLA in healthy donors. PCR involved 60 Vbeta and 13 Jbeta primers. TCRdb keeps only in-frame clones here, not all; method: immunoSEQ multiplex PCR. Of around 200,000 clones in the sample, 70% to 75% were seen once. The sequenced material came from PBMCs. The receptors come from a man aged 30 to 39 in good health and CMV-seropositive.

CDR3 in DNA: TGTGCCAGCAGCTCACTAGCGGGATTTAGTGAGCAGTTCTTC. Translation: CASSSLAGFSEQFF. The gene calls are TRBV7-2 and TRBJ2-1, with 10 bases aligning to TRBD2. This CDR3 is built from 14 residues. Germline-derived CDR1 and CDR2 are SGHTA and FQGNSA. V shed 4 bases, J shed 9 bases, and the junction held 6 bases outside the gene matches.

Of note for this clone: Mismatch with germline at one junction end may stem from a read error. The V gene is TRBV7-7, the J gene TRBJ2-5; no reliable D call. The CDR3 length is 13 residues. Germline CDR1 and CDR2: SSHAT and FNYEAQ (reference sequence). The CDR3 region has the DNA TGTGCTAGCAGCTTCCTGGCCCAAGAGACCCAGTACTTC. Protein sequence: CASSFLAQETQYF.

This clone was seen only a few times. The chain couples TRBV18 to TRBJ1-1; TRBD1 might be the D (6 bases). CDR1 is KGHSH and CDR2 is LQKENI in the germline V gene. V lost 5 bases to trimming and J lost 5 bases, with 12 bases between them. CDR3 length equals 13 residues. The CDR3 bases are TGTGCCAGCTCAGAGGGGGGGAATACTGAAGCTTTCTTT. It specifies CASSEGGNTEAFF.

The V and J genes are TRBV6-1 and TRBJ2-1; 12 bases are shared with TRBD2. V shed 9 bases and J 6 bases; nucleotides not matched to a gene: 9. Per the germline V gene, CDR1 is MNHNS and CDR2 is SASEGT. This CDR3 is 15 amino acids long. In nucleotides, the CDR3 is TGTGCCAGTTCCCGACTAGCGGGAGTAGGCAATGAGCAGTTCTTC. It codes for CASSRLAGVGNEQFF.

Turning to this clone: The germline gene is not matched at one end of the junction; a read error may be the cause. The same CDR3 arises from other DNA sequences in this sample as well. This chain connects TRBV10-3 to TRBJ1-3; D is perhaps TRBD1 (5 bases). CDR3 size: 13 residues. Germline lookup yields CDR1 ENHRY and CDR2 SYGVKD. This CDR3 is CAISESGANTIYF. The DNA for the CDR3 is TGTGCCATCAGTGAGTCAGGGGCCAACACCATATATTTC.

The chain recombines TRBV7-6 with TRBJ1-6; 9 positions agree with TRBD1. With 4 bases clipped from V and 9 bases from J, the junction kept 13 bases outside the gene matches. The V gene's germline CDR1 is SGHVS and CDR2 FNYEAQ. The CDR3 is 17 amino acids. This CDR3 is CASSSLTGGVGSSPLHF. CDR3 nucleotide sequence: TGTGCCAGCAGCTCTCTGACAGGGGGGGTAGGTAGTTCACCCCTCCACTTT.

The rearrangement uses TRBV18 and TRBJ2-7; 9 bases fit TRBD1. The germline gives CDR1 KGHSH, CDR2 LQKENI. This CDR3 comprises 14 residues. J gave up 3 bases and V 4 bases, and 4 bases lay outside the gene matches. The CDR3 DNA sequence: TGTGCCAGCTCACATTCGACAGGGGGCTACGAGCAGTACTTC. It codes for CASSHSTGGYEQYF.

V and J are TRBV11-2 and TRBJ2-1; the match to TRBD2 covers 7 bases. The CDR3 runs to 13 residues. Germline assignment: CDR1 SGHAT and CDR2 FQNNGV. The V gene end was trimmed by 1 base and the J gene end by 9 bases; junction bases not matched to a gene: 3. The CDR3 nucleotides are TGTGCCAGCAGCTTAGTGGGGGGGGGTGAGCAGTTCTTC. Protein sequence: CASSLVGGGEQFF.